One and the same sample provided the 20 T cell receptor beta chains below, sequenced in a study of blood T cells in healthy people across ages. A second 7 to 11 cycle PCR used barcoded and J-beta primers. TCRdb processed the 5' RACE reads anew with MiXCR; each CDR3 protein has one entry. Of more than 800,000 distinct CDR3 sequences listed, 25% to 35% are singletons. The sequenced sample was blood. All receptors come from a woman older than 75 in good health.

The V and J genes are TRBV6-2 or TRBV6-3 and TRBJ2-1; 8 bases line up with TRBD2. V lost 3 bases and J lost 1; bases outside the gene matches: 11. From germline, CDR1 is MNHEY and CDR2 SVGEGT. The CDR3 totals 18 residues. In nucleotides, the CDR3 is TGTGCCAGCAGTTATATAAGCCGGCAGCGGGGGTCCTACAATGAGCAGTTCTTC. As protein: CASSYISRQRGSYNEQFF.

This clonotype was observed a few times. The rearrangement joins TRBV6-2 or TRBV6-3 to TRBJ1-1, with D possibly TRBD1 on 6 matching bases. CDR3 size: 11 residues. The germline V and J ends were trimmed by 8 bases and 5 bases, with 9 bases remaining between them. Germline CDR1 is MNHEY and CDR2 is SVGEGT. The CDR3 loop is CASFQGTEAFF. CDR3 DNA: TGTGCCAGCTTCCAGGGGACTGAAGCTTTCTTT.

This clonotype has a count of ten or more. V and J are TRBV5-1 and TRBJ1-1; D remains ambiguous. Trimming removed 0 bases from V and 2 bases from J, with 8 bases in between. Germline lookup yields CDR1 SGHRS and CDR2 YFSETQ. This CDR3 comprises 14 residues. CDR3 loop: CASSLGRANTEAFF. The CDR3 nucleotides read TGCGCCAGCAGCTTGGGACGGGCAAACACTGAAGCTTTCTTT.

This clonotype was picked up a small number of times. The chain joins TRBV5-1 to TRBJ2-1; no firm D call. The CDR3 is 15 residues long. Trimming shortened V by 3 bases and J by 2 bases, and 12 bases separated the two germline ends. Germline V gene sequence: CDR1 SGHRS, CDR2 YFSETQ. The CDR3 region is CASSWTPGPYNEQFF. The CDR3 DNA is TGCGCCAGCAGCTGGACCCCTGGCCCCTACAATGAGCAGTTCTTC.

Details on this clonotype: A read error is possible here, since a much larger clone lies one base away. The chain employs TRBV7-2 and TRBJ2-7; 8 bases are shared with TRBD1. The CDR3 covers 16 residues. V gave up 2 bases and J gave up 2 bases; unmatched junction bases: 8. Per germline, CDR1 SGHTA and CDR2 FQGNSA. CDR3 in DNA: TGTGCCAGCAGCTTATACCTTACAGGGGGTCCCTACGAGCAGTACTTC. Translating it yields CASSLYLTGGPYEQYF.

The V gene is TRBV5-1, the J gene TRBJ1-2; D is possibly TRBD1 (5 bases). Germline loops: CDR1 SGHRS, CDR2 YFSETQ. Trimming took off 0 bases at V and 5 bases at J, with 11 bases between the two ends. The CDR3 spans 14 residues. CDR3 sequence reads: CASSLAGGLYGYTF. CDR3 sequence (DNA): TGCGCCAGCAGCTTGGCCGGGGGATTGTATGGCTACACCTTC.

Remarks on this clonotype: Possible read error: a much larger clone is one base away. The chain uses TRBV6-5 and TRBJ2-7; TRBD1 matches 7 bases. Germline V gives CDR1 MNHEY, CDR2 SVGAGI. The length of the CDR3 is 17 residues. CDR3 loop: CASSYSSPGGISYEQDF. CDR3 nucleotide sequence: TGTGCCAGCAGTTACTCGTCCCCAGGGGGAATTTCCTACGAGCAGGACTTC.

This clonotype was detected a few times. The genes are TRBV3-1 and TRBJ2-3; D possibly corresponds to TRBD1 (5 bases). The CDR3 spans 18 residues. The germline gives CDR1 LGHDT, CDR2 YNNKEL (reference sequence). V was cut by 3 bases and J by 0 bases, with 19 bases left in between. The CDR3: CASSQGQGFLTSTDTQYF. The DNA of the CDR3 is TGTGCCAGCAGCCAGGGTCAGGGCTTCTTAACTAGCACAGATACGCAGTATTTT.

The chain links TRBV12-3 or TRBV12-4 to TRBJ1-2; TRBD1 is a possible D gene (6 bases). The V gene lost 7 bases and the J gene lost 2 bases, with 20 bases spanning the gap. The CDR3 extends over 16 amino acids. DNA of the CDR3: TGTGCCAGCACCCTTGATACGGGGGCGCTCAACTATGGCTACACCTTC. It yields the protein CASTLDTGALNYGYTF.

This clonotype was detected many times. This sequence joins TRBV10-3 and TRBJ2-5, with D unresolved. Looked up from germline, CDR1 is ENHRY and CDR2 is SYGVKD. The CDR3 runs 11 residues. Trimming pared 8 bases from V and 2 bases from J, leaving 6 bases between. In DNA form, the CDR3 reads TGTGCCATCTCGGCGCAAGAGACCCAGTACTTC. Encoded protein: CAISAQETQYF.

This clonotype showed up many times. The CDR3 bases are TGTGCCAGCAGCGTAGTTGGGGATTCGAACTCTGGGGCCAACGTCCTGACTTTC. The encoded protein is CASSVVGDSNSGANVLTF. V and J are TRBV9 and TRBJ2-6, with D unresolved. Trimming took 0 bases from V and 0 from J, leaving 13 bases between them. The length of the CDR3 is 18 residues. CDR1 SGDLS and CDR2 YYNGEE come from the germline V gene. Looking up the rest from reference TRBV9 and TRBJ2-6 gives the full variable domain: DSGVTQTPKHLITATGQRVTLRCSPRSGDLSVYWYQQSLDQGLQFLIQYYNGEERAKGNILERFSAQQFPDLHSELNLSSLELGDSALYFCASSVVGDSNSGANVLTFGAGSRLTVL.

V gene TRBV7-9 combines with J gene TRBJ2-1; 10 bases are shared with TRBD2. Germline lookup yields CDR1 SEHNR and CDR2 FQNEAQ (reference sequence). CDR3 length equals 17 residues. The V gene end was trimmed by 3 bases and the J gene end by 5 bases; junction bases not matched to a gene: 10. The CDR3 is CASSFRLAGARNNEQFF. CDR3 coding DNA: TGTGCCAGCAGCTTTCGGCTAGCGGGGGCCCGAAACAATGAGCAGTTCTTC.

This clonotype was seen ten or more times. The DNA of the CDR3 is TGCAGTGCTAGGGCGGGGGGGCGAGGTGAGCAGTTCTTC. The encoded protein is CSARAGGRGEQFF. V is TRBV20-1 and J is TRBJ2-1; TRBD2 agrees at 9 bases. The CDR3 has 13 amino acids. After removal of 3 bases from V and 9 bases from J, the junction contained 6 bases not matched to a gene. Germline CDR1 DFQATT, CDR2 SNEGSKA (reference sequence).

J is TRBJ2-7 and V is TRBV30; 7 bases are shared with TRBD2. This CDR3 has 15 residues. Germline V gives CDR1 GTSNPN, CDR2 SVGIG (reference sequence). V was clipped by 4 bases and J by 3 bases; unmatched bases: 12. The CDR3 loop is CAWTGPGTNFYEQYF. CDR3 DNA sequence: TGTGCCTGGACCGGACCAGGGACTAACTTCTACGAGCAGTACTTC.

The J gene is TRBJ2-5, the V gene TRBV29-1; perhaps TRBD1 as D (6 bases). The CDR3 has 15 residues. The ends were cut back, 4 bases at V and 4 bases at J, with 19 bases in the middle. The germline gives CDR1 SQVTM, CDR2 ANQGSEA. DNA for the CDR3: TGCAGCGTTGTCACAACCGGGACAAACCCAGAGACCCAGTACTTC. It specifies CSVVTTGTNPETQYF.

Turning to this clonotype: A much larger clonotype is one base distant, so this may be a read error. The chain joins TRBV20-1 to TRBJ2-7, with D perhaps TRBD2 (7 bases). Germline assignment: CDR1 DFQATT and CDR2 SNEGSKA (reference sequence). The CDR3 contains 15 residues. Deletions cut 5 bases from V and 7 bases from J, with 24 bases between. CDR3: CSALNRLAGDNEQYF. Written as DNA, the CDR3 is TGCAGTGCTCTGAACCGACTAGCTGGGGACAATGAGCAGTACTTC.

This chain uses TRBV27 with TRBJ1-4, with D hard to call. CDR3 length: 13 residues. CDR1 and CDR2 from the germline V gene are MNHEY and SMNVEV (reference sequence). V lost 3 bases and J lost 6, with 8 bases in between. CDR3 in DNA: TGTGCCAGCAGTTTTGGTGGGGATGAAAAACTGTTTTTT. It translates to CASSFGGDEKLFF.

This clonotype showed up just a few times. The chain employs TRBV24-1 and TRBJ1-6; 10 bases map to TRBD1. The V gene's germline CDR1 is KGHDR and CDR2 SFDVKD. The CDR3 totals 15 residues. The J segment lost 7 bases and the V segment lost 5 bases, leaving 4 bases of the junction unmatched. The CDR3 DNA reads as TGTGCCACCAGTGCCGGGGGACAGGGGAATTCACCCCTCCACTTT. Protein product: CATSAGGQGNSPLHF.

This clonotype was detected a few times. The chain has TRBV2 and TRBJ1-6; D gene unclear. The V end lost 7 bases, the J end lost 7 bases, and 17 bases lay between the germline ends. This CDR3 has 15 amino acids. Germline loops: CDR1 SNHLY, CDR2 FYNNEI. CDR3 loop: CASTRRGSGNSPLHF. The CDR3, as DNA: TGTGCCAGCACCCGAAGAGGGAGCGGAAATTCACCCCTCCACTTT.

V gene TRBV27 combines with J gene TRBJ1-1; no firm D call. Germline V CDR1 and CDR2: MNHEY, SMNVEV (reference sequence). V was pared by 3 bases and J by 10 bases, with 15 bases between. The CDR3 spans 13 residues. The CDR3 DNA reads TGTGCCAGCAGTTTCCGAGAGGGTTTCACAGCTTTCTTT. Its protein is CASSFREGFTAFF.